Here is one T cell receptor beta chain with its context. This sample was included in a study of blood T cell repertoires in COVID-19. Study at large: Samples representing acute and convalescent COVID-19 were sourced from the United States, Italy and Spain. In each case, the material was cDNA or gDNA derived from T cells, B-cell-depleted T cells, or PBMCs.

In the original analysis: By means of reference gene primer amplification, nucleated cell counts were estimated. Profiling relied on immunoSEQ multiplex PCR, and the TCRdb table lists in-frame clones only, not all of them. The V and J calls and clone size come from that table; D and trimming were worked out from the DNA. Found here are about 120,000 clones, roughly 80% of them singletons; the top ten hold around 6.6%. Germline V lookup: CDR1 LGHNA, CDR2 YSLEER. This CDR3 contains 15 residues. V dropped 5 bases and J dropped 0 bases, with 13 bases sitting between them. The rearrangement joins TRBV4-3 to TRBJ2-5; D is uncertain. Sequencing was done on a sample of peripheral blood. This TCR came from a man in his 70s with acute or convalescent COVID-19. CDR3 in DNA: TGCGCCAGCAGCTCAAGATTAGCCTACCAAGAGACCCAGTACTTC. Its protein is CASSSRLAYQETQYF.